This section outlines one T cell receptor beta chain sequence together with its context. Next came a second PCR, run for roughly 6 to 11 cycles, which used a sample-barcoded 5' primer along with a J-beta primer mix. A minimum of 2.5 million CDR3-containing paired-end reads was obtained for each sample. TCRdb re-called the 5' RACE reads through MiXCR, storing one row per CDR3 protein. The repertoire holds 1 million or so distinct CDR3 sequences, with around 25% as singletons. This sample is part of a study of blood T cells in healthy people across ages. The people who gave samples were healthy Caucasians from Russia, aged about 6 to 95. The authors isolated at least 7 million PBMCs per sample. The CDR3 is 16 amino acids. V shed 2 bases and J shed 5 bases, with 19 bases lying between them. Germline V gene sequence: CDR1 SGHRS, CDR2 YFSETQ. The data were also submitted as part of a second study, on T cells of mothers and their children. From that study: A few healthy Caucasian mothers, along with their six children, were the donors.

The chain recombines TRBV5-1 with TRBJ2-5, with D possibly matching TRBD2 (6 bases). The receptor's source is a girl aged 2 to 10 in good health. The sequenced sample consisted of blood. DNA for the CDR3: TGCGCCAGCAGCTTAGTAGGGACGGGGGTTTGGGAGACCCAGTACTTC. This gives the protein CASSLVGTGVWETQYF.